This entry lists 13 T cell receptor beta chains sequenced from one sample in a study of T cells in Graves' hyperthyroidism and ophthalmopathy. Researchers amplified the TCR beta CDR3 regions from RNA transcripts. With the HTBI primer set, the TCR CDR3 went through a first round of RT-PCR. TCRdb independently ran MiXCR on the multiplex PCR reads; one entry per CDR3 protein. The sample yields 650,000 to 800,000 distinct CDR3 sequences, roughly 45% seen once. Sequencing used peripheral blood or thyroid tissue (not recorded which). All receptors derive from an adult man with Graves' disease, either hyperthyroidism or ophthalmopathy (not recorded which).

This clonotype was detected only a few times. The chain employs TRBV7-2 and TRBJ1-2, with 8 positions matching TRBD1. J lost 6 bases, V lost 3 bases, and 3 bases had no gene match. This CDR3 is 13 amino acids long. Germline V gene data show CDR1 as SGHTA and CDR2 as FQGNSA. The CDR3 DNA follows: TGTGCCAGCAGCTTGGGACAGGCGGATGGCTACACCTTC. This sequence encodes CASSLGQADGYTF.

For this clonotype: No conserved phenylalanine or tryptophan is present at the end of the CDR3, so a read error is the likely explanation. The CDR3 DNA follows: TGTGCCAGCAGCACGGGACAGGGCGGGGAGACCCAGTACTCC. It translates to CASSTGQGGETQYS. The chain uses TRBV2 and TRBJ2-5; 9 bases fit TRBD1. The V gene end was trimmed by 6 bases and the J gene end by 5 bases; junction bases not matched to a gene: 7. The germline V gene has CDR1 SNHLY and CDR2 FYNNEI. The CDR3 extends over 14 amino acids.

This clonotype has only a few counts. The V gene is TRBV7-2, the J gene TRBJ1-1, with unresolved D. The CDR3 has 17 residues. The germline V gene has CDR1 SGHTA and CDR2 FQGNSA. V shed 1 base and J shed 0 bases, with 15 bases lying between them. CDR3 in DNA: TGTGCCAGCAGCTTAGAAGAGGTTTGGGAGTTGAACACTGAAGCTTTCTTT. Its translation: CASSLEEVWELNTEAFF.

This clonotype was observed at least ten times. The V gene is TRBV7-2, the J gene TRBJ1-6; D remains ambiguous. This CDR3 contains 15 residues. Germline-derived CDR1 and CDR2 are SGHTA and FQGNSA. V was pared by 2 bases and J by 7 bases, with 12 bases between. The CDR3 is CASSLSGRGNSPLHF. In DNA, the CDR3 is TGTGCCAGCAGCTTAAGTGGGCGCGGAAATTCACCCCTCCACTTT.

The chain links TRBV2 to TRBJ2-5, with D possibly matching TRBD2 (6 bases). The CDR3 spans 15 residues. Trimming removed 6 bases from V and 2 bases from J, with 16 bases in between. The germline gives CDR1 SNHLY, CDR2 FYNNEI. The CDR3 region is CASRELAIGQETQYF. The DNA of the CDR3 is TGTGCCAGCAGGGAACTAGCTATCGGACAAGAGACCCAGTACTTC. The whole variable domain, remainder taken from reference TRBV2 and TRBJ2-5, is EPEVTQTPSHQVTQMGQEVILRCVPISNHLYFYWYRQILGQKVEFLVSFYNNEISEKSEIFDDQFSVERPDGSNFTLKIRSTKLEDSAMYFCASRELAIGQETQYFGPGTRLLVL.

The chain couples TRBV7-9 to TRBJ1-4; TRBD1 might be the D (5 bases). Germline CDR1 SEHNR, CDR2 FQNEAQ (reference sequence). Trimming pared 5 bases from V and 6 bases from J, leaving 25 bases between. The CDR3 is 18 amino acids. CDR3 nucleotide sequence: TGTGCCAGCAGCATGTTCCAGGGATGGGAGTGGGCGTATGAAAAACTGTTTTTT. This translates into CASSMFQGWEWAYEKLFF.

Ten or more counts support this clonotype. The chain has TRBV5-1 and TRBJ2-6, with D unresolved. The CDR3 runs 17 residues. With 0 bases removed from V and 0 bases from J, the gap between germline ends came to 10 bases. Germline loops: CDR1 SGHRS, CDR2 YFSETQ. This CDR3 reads CASSLVPSSSGANVLTF. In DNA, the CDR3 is TGCGCCAGCAGCTTGGTCCCCTCCAGCTCTGGGGCCAACGTCCTGACTTTC.

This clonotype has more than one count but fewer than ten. CDR3 sequence (DNA): TGTGCCAGCAGTCCCCGGCGGGAAGAGACCCAGTACTTC. It encodes CASSPRREETQYF. V gene TRBV6-4 combines with J gene TRBJ2-5, with D possibly matching TRBD2 (5 bases). Per the germline V gene, CDR1 is MRHNA and CDR2 is SNTAGT. The CDR3 runs 13 residues. Trimming took off 5 bases at V and 3 bases at J, with 10 bases between the two ends.

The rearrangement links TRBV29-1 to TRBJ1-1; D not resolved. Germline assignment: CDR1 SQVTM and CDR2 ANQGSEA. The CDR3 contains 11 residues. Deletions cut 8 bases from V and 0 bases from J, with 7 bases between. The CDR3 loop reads CSYGVNTEAFF. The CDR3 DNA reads TGCAGCTATGGAGTGAACACTGAAGCTTTCTTT.

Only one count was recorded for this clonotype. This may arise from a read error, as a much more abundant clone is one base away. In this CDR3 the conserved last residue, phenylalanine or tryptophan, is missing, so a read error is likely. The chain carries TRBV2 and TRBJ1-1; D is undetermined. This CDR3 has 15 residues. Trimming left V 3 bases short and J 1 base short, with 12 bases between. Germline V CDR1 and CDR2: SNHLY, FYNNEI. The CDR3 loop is CASSDRRQKNTEAFL. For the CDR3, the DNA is TGTGCCAGCAGTGATCGTCGACAAAAGAACACTGAAGCTTTCCTT.

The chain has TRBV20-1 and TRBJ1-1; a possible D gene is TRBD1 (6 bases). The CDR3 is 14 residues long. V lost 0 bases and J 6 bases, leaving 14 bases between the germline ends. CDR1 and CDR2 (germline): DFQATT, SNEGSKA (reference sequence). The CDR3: CSARDGGPGSEAFF. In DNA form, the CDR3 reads TGCAGTGCTAGAGATGGGGGGCCGGGGTCTGAAGCTTTCTTT.

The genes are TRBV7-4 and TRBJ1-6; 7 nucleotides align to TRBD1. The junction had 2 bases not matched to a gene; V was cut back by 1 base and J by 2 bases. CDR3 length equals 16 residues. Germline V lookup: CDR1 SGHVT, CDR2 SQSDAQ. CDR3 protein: CASSLGQGTYNSPLHF. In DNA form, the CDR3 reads TGTGCCAGCAGCTTAGGACAGGGAACCTATAATTCACCCCTCCACTTT.

The CDR3 nucleotides read TGTGCCACCAGCAGGATGACAGGGCAGGGTGACGGAAACACCATATATTTT. This gives the protein CATSRMTGQGDGNTIYF. The chain couples TRBV15 to TRBJ1-3; 7 bases align to TRBD1. The germline V gene has CDR1 LNHNV and CDR2 YYDKDF (reference sequence). Trimming at V came to 3 bases and at J to 4 bases, leaving 12 bases not matched to a gene. The CDR3 totals 17 residues.